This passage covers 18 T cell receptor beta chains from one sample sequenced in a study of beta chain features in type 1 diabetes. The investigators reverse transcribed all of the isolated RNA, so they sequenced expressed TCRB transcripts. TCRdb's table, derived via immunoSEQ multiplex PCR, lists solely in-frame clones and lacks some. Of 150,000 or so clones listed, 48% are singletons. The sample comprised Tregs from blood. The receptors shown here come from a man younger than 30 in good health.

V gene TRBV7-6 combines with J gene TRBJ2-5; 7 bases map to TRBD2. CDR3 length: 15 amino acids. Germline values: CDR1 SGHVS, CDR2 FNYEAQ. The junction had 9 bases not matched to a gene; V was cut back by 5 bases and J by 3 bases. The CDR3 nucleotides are TGTGCCAGCAGCCCGGTAGGGCGGGGGAAAGAGACCCAGTACTTC. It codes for CASSPVGRGKETQYF.

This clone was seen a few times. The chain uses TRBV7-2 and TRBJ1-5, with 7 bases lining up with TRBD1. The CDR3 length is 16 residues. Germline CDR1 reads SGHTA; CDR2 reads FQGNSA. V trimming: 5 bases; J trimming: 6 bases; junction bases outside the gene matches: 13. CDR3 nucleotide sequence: TGTGCCAGCAGCCCGAGGACAGGTTCAAATAGTCAGCCCCAGCATTTT. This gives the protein CASSPRTGSNSQPQHF. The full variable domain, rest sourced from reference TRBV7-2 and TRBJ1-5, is GAGVSQSPSNKVTEKGKDVELRCDPISGHTALYWYRQSLGQGLEFLIYFQGNSAPDKSGLPSDRFSAERTGGSVSTLTIQRTQQEDSAVYLCASSPRTGSNSQPQHFGDGTRLSIL.

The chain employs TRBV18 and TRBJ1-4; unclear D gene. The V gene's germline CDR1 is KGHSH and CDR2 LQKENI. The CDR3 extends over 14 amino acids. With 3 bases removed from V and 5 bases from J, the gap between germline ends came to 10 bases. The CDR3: CASSPYGENEKLFF. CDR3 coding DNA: TGTGCCAGCTCACCTTACGGGGAGAATGAAAAACTGTTTTTT.

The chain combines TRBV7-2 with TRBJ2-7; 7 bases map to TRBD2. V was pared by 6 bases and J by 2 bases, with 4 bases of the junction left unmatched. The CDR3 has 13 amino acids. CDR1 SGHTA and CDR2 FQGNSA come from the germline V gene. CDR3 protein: CASRGGMAYEQYF. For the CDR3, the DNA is TGTGCCAGCAGGGGAGGGATGGCCTACGAGCAGTACTTC.

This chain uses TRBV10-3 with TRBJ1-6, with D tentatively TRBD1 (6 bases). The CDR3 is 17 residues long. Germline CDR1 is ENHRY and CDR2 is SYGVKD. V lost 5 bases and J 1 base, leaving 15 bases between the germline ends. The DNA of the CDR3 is TGTGCCATCAGTACCCGAGGGAGGGGGTCCTATAATTCACCCCTCCACTTT. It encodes CAISTRGRGSYNSPLHF.

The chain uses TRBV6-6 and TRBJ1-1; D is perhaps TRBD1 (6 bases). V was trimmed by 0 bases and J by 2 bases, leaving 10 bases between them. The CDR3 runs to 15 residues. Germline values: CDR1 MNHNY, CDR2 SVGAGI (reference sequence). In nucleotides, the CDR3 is TGTGCCAGCAGTTACTCTTGGGACACAAACACTGAAGCTTTCTTT. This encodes CASSYSWDTNTEAFF.

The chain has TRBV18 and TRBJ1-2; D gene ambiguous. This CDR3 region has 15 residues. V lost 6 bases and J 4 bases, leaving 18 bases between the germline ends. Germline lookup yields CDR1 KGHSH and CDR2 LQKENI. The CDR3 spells CASSDGGIPIYGYTF. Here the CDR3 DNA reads TGTGCCAGCTCCGATGGCGGAATTCCTATCTATGGCTACACCTTC. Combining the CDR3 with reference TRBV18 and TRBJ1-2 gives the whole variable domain NAGVMQNPRHLVRRRGQEARLRCSPMKGHSHVYWYRQLPEEGLKFMVYLQKENIIDESGMPKERFSAEFPKEGPSILRIQQVVRGDSAAYFCASSDGGIPIYGYTFGSGTRLTVV.

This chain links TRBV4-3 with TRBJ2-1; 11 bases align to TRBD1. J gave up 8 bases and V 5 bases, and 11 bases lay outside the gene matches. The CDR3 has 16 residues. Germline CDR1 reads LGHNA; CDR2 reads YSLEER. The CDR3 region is CASSIHRDRGLDEQFF. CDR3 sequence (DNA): TGCGCCAGCAGCATACACCGGGACAGGGGGTTGGATGAGCAGTTCTTC.

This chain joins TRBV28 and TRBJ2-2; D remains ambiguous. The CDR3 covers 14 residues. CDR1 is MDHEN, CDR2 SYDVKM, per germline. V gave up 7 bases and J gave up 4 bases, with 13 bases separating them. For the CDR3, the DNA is TGTGCCAGCATACTTCAGACTTCCACCGGGGAGCTGTTTTTT. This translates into CASILQTSTGELFF.

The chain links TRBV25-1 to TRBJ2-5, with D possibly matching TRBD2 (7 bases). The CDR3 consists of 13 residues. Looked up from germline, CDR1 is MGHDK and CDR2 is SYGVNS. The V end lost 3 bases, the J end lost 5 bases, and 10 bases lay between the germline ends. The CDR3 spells CASSEGGRETQYF. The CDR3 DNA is TGTGCCAGCAGTGAGGGGGGGCGGGAGACCCAGTACTTC.

The CDR3 spells CASSQRTAVGNEQFF. CDR3 sequence (DNA): TGTGCCAGCAGCCAAAGGACAGCCGTGGGAAATGAGCAGTTCTTC. The V call is TRBV7-9, the J call TRBJ2-1; weak D call: TRBD1 (6 bases). Trimming cost V 5 bases and J 7 bases, with 18 bases left between them. This CDR3 has 15 residues. Germline V lookup: CDR1 SEHNR, CDR2 FQNEAQ (reference sequence).

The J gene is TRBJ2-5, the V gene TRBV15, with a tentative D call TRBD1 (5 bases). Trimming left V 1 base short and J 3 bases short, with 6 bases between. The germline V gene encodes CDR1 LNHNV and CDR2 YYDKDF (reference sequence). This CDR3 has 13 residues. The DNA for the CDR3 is TGTGCCACCAGCAGAGGACAGAAAGAGACCCAGTACTTC. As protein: CATSRGQKETQYF.

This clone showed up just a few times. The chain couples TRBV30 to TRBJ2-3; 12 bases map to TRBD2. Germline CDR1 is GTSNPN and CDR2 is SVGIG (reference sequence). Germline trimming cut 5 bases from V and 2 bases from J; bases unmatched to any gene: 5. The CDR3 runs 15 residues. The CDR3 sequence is CAWQLAGGNTDTQYF. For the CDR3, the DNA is TGTGCCTGGCAACTAGCGGGAGGCAACACAGATACGCAGTATTTT.

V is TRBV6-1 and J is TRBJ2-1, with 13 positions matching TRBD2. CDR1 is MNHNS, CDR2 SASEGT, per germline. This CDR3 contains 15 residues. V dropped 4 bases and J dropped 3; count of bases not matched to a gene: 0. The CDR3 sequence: CASSGTSGGYNEQFF. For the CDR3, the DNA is TGTGCCAGCAGTGGGACTAGCGGGGGCTACAATGAGCAGTTCTTC.

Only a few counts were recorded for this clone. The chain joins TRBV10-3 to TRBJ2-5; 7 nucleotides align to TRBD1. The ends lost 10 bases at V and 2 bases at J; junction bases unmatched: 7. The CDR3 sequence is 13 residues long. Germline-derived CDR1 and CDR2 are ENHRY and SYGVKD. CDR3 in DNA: TGTGCCACATCCAGGGGGTTACAAGAGACCCAGTACTTC. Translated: CATSRGLQETQYF.

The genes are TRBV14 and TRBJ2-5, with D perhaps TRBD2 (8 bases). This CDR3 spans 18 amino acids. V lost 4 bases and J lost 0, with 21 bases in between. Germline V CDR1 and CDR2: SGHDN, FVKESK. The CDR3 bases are TGTGCCAGCAGCCTCGGCAGGGGGATACTAGCGGACCAAGAGACCCAGTACTTC. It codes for CASSLGRGILADQETQYF.

The CDR3 sequence is CASSPQSGDGYTF. CDR3 coding DNA: TGTGCCAGCAGCCCCCAATCGGGAGATGGCTACACCTTC. The V gene is TRBV7-2, the J gene TRBJ1-2, with no clear D. The CDR3 covers 13 residues. V dropped 5 bases and J dropped 6 bases, with 13 bases sitting between them. Germline V lookup: CDR1 SGHTA, CDR2 FQGNSA. Combining the CDR3 with reference TRBV7-2 and TRBJ1-2 gives the whole variable domain GAGVSQSPSNKVTEKGKDVELRCDPISGHTALYWYRQSLGQGLEFLIYFQGNSAPDKSGLPSDRFSAERTGGSVSTLTIQRTQQEDSAVYLCASSPQSGDGYTFGSGTRLTVV.

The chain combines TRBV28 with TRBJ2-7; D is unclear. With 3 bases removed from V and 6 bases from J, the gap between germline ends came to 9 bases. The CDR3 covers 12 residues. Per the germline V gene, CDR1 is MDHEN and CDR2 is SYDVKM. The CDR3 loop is CASSFLPGEQYF. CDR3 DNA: TGTGCCAGCAGTTTTCTTCCGGGCGAGCAGTACTTC.